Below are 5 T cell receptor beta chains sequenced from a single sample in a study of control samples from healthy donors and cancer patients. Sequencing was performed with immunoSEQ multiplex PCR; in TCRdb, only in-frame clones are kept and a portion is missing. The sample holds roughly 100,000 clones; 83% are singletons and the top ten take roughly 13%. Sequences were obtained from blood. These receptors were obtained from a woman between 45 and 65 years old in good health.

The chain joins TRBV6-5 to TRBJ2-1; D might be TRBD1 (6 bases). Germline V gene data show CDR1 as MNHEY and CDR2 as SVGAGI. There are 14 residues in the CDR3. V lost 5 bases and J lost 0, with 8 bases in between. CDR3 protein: CASSRTDSYNEQFF. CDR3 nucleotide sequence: TGTGCCAGCAGTCGGACAGACTCCTACAATGAGCAGTTCTTC.

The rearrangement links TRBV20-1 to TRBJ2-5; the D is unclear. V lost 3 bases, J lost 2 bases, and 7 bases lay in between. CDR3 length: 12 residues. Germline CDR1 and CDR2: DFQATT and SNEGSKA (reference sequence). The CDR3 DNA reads TGCAGTGCTAGTGTCGGACAAGAGACCCAGTACTTC. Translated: CSASVGQETQYF.

The CDR3 nucleotides are TGTGCCAGCAGTTACCTACAGGGCGCACAGCCCCAGCATTTT. Residues: CASSYLQGAQPQHF. The gene calls are TRBV6-2 or TRBV6-3 and TRBJ1-5, with D perhaps TRBD1 (6 bases). Germline CDR1 and CDR2: MNHEY and SVGEGT. The CDR3 spans 14 residues. V was clipped by 2 bases and J by 7 bases, with 12 bases between them.

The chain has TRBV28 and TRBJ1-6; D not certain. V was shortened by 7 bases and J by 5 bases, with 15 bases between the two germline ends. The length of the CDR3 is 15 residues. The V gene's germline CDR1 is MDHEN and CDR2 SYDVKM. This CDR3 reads CASTPWAPNNSPLHF. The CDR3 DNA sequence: TGTGCCAGCACCCCCTGGGCACCAAATAATTCACCCCTCCACTTT. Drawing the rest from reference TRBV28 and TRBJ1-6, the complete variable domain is DVKVTQSSRYLVKRTGEKVFLECVQDMDHENMFWYRQDPGLGLRLIYFSYDVKMKEKGDIPEGYSVSREKKERFSLILESASTNQTSMYLCASTPWAPNNSPLHFGNGTRLTVT.

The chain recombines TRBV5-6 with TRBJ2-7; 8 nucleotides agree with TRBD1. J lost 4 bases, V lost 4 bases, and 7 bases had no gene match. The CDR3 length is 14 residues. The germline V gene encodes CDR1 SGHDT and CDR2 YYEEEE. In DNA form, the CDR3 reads TGTGCCAGCAGCCCCTGGACAGGGATATACGAGCAGTACTTC. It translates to CASSPWTGIYEQYF.